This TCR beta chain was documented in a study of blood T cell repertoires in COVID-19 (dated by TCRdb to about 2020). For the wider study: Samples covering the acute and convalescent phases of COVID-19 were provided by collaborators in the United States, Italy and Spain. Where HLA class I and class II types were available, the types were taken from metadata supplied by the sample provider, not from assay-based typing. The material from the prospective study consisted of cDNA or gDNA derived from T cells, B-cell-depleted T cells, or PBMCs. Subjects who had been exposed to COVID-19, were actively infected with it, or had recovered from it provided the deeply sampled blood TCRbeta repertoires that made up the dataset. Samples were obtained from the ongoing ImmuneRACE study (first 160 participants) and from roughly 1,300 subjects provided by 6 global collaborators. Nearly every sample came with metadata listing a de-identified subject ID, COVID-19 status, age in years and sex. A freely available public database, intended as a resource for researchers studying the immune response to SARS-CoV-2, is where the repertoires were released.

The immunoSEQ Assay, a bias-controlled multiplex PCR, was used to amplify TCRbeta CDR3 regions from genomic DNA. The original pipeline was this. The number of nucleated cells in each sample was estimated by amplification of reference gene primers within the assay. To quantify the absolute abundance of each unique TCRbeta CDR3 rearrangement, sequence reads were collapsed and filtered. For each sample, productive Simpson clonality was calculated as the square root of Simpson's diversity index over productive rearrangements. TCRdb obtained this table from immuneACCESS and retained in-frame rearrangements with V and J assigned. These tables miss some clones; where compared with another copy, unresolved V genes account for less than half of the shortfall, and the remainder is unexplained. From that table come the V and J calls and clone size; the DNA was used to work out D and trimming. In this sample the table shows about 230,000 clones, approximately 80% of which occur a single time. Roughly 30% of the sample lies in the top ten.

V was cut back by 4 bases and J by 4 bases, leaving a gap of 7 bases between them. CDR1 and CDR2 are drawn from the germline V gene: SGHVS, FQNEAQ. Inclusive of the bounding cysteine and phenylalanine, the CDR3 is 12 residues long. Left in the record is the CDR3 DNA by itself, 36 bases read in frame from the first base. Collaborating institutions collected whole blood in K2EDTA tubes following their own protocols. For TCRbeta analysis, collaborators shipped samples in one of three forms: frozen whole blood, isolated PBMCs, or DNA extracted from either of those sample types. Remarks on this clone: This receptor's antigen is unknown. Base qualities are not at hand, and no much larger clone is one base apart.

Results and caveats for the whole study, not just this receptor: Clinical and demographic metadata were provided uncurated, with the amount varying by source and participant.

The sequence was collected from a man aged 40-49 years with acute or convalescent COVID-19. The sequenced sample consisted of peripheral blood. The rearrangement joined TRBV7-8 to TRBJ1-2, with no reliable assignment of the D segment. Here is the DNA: TGTGCCAGCAGCTCGTACACCTATGGCTACACCTTC. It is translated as CASSSYTYGYTF.